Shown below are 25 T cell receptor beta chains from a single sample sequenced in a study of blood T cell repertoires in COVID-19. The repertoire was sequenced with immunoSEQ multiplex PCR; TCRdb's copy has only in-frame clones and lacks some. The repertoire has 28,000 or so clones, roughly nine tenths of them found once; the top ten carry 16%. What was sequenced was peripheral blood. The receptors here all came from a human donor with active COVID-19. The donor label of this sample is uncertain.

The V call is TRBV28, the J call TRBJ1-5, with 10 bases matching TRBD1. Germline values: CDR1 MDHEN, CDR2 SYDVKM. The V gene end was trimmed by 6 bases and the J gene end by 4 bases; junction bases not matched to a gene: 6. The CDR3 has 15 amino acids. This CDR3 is CASRTGTGVNQPQHF. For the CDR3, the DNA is TGTGCCAGCAGAACCGGGACAGGGGTTAATCAGCCCCAGCATTTT.

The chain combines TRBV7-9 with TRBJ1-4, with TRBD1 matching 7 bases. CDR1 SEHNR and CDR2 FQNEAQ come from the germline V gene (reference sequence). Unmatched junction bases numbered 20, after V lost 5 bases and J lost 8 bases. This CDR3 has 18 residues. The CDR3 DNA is TGTGCCAGCAGCCAAAAAACAGGGGTGGGGGTGGAATACGAAAAACTGTTTTTT. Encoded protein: CASSQKTGVGVEYEKLFF.

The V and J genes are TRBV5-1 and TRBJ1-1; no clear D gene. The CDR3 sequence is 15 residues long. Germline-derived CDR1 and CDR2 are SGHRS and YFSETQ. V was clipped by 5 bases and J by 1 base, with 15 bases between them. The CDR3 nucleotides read TGCGCCAGCAGATTAGACGGGATCTCGAACACTGAAGCTTTCTTT. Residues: CASRLDGISNTEAFF.

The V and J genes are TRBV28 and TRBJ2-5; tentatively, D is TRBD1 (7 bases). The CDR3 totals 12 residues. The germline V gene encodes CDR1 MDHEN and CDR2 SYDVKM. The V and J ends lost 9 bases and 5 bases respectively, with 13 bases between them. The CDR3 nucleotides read TGTGCCAGTGTGACAGGGAGGGAGACCCAGTACTTC. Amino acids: CASVTGRETQYF.

The CDR3 DNA is TGTGCCAGCAGTTTAAGGGGTAGTGGCACTGAAGCTTTCTTT. Protein product: CASSLRGSGTEAFF. This rearrangement joins TRBV28 to TRBJ1-1, with a weak D call TRBD1 (5 bases). Per germline, CDR1 MDHEN and CDR2 SYDVKM. Trimming removed 2 bases from V and 4 bases from J, with 11 bases in between. The CDR3 runs 14 residues. Full variable domain (outside the CDR3, taken from reference TRBV28 and TRBJ1-1): DVKVTQSSRYLVKRTGEKVFLECVQDMDHENMFWYRQDPGLGLRLIYFSYDVKMKEKGDIPEGYSVSREKKERFSLILESASTNQTSMYLCASSLRGSGTEAFFGQGTRLTVV.

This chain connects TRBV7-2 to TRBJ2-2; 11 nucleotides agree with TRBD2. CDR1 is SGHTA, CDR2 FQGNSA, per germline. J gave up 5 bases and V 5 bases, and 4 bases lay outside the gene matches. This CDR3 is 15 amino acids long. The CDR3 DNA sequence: TGTGCCAGCAGCACGCGGACTAGCGGGACCGGGGAGCTGTTTTTT. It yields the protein CASSTRTSGTGELFF.

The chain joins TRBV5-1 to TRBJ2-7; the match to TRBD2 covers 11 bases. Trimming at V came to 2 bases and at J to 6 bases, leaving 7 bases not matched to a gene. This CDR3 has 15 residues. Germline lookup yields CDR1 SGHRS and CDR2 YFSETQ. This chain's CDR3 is CASSLRTSGPSEQYF. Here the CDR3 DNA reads TGCGCCAGCAGCTTAAGGACTAGCGGGCCGAGCGAGCAGTACTTC.

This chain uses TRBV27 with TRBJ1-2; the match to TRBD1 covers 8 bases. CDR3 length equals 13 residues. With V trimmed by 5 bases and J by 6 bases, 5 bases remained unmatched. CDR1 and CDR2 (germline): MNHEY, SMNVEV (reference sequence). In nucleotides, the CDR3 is TGTGCCAGCAGTGAACAGGGGGGAAATGGCTACACCTTC. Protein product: CASSEQGGNGYTF.

The CDR3 protein is CASSKAGAGDGRYSNQPQHF. The CDR3 DNA sequence: TGTGCCAGCAGCAAAGCTGGGGCAGGGGATGGGAGATATAGCAATCAGCCCCAGCATTTT. The chain combines TRBV21-1 with TRBJ1-5; the DNA was not compared with TRBD1, the D call given in the table. TRBV21-1 has pseudogene status. CDR3 length equals 20 residues.

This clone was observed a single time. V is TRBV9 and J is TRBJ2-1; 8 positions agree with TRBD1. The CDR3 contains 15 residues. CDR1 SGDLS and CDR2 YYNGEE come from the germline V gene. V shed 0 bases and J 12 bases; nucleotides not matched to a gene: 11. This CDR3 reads CASSVAPRTGIGQFF. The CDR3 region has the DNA TGTGCCAGCAGCGTAGCCCCACGGACAGGGATCGGGCAGTTCTTC.

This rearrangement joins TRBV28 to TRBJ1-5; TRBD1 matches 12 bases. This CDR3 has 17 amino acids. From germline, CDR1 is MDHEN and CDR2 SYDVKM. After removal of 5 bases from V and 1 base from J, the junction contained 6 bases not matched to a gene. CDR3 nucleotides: TGTGCCAGCAGTCTTCCGGGACAGGGGGCGAGCAATCAGCCCCAGCATTTT. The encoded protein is CASSLPGQGASNQPQHF.

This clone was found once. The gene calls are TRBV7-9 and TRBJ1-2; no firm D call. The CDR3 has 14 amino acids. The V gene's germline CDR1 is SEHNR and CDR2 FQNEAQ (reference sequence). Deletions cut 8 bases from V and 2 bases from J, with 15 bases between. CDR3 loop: CASGTSGSNYGYTF. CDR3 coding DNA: TGTGCCAGCGGCACGAGCGGCTCAAACTATGGCTACACCTTC. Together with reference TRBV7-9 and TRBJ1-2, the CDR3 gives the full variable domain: DTGVSQNPRHKITKRGQNVTFRCDPISEHNRLYWYRQTLGQGPEFLTYFQNEAQLEKSRLLSDRFSAERPKGSFSTLEIQRTEQGDSAMYLCASGTSGSNYGYTFGSGTRLTVV.

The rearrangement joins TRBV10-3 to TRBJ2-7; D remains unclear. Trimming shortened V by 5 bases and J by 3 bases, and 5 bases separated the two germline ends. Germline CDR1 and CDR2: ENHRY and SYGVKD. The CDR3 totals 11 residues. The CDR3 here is CAISNNYEQYF. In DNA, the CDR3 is TGTGCCATCAGTAATAACTACGAGCAGTACTTC.

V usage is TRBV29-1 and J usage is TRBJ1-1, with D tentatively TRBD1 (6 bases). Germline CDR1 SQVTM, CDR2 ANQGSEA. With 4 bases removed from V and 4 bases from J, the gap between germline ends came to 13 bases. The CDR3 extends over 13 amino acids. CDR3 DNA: TGCAGCGTTGGAACAGGGTTAGTCACTGAAGCTTTCTTT. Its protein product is CSVGTGLVTEAFF.

This CDR3 reads CASSVGLAGLGETQYF. The CDR3 coding sequence is TGTGCCAGCAGCGTAGGGCTAGCGGGGCTGGGAGAGACCCAGTACTTC. The genes are TRBV9 and TRBJ2-5; 9 bases line up with TRBD2. This CDR3 has 16 amino acids. Germline V gives CDR1 SGDLS, CDR2 YYNGEE. With 0 bases clipped from V and 4 bases from J, the junction kept 7 bases outside the gene matches.

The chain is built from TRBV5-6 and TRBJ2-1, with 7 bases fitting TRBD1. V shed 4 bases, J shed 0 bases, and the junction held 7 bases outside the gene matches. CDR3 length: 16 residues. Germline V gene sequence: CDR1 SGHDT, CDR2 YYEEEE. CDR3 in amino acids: CASSNTGASSYNEQFF. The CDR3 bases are TGTGCCAGCAGCAATACAGGGGCTAGCTCCTACAATGAGCAGTTCTTC.

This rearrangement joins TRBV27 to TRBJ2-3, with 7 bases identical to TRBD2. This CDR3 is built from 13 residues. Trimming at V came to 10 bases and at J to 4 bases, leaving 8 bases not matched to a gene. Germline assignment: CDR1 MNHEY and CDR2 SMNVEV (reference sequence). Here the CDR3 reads CATSLGRADTQYF. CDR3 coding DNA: TGTGCCACCTCCCTAGGGAGGGCAGATACGCAGTATTTT.

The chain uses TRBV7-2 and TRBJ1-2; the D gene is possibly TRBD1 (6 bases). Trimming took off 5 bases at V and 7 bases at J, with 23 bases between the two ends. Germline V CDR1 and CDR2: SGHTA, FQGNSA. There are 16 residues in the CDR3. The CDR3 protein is CASSLSVRREGGGYTF. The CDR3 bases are TGTGCCAGCAGCCTATCCGTCAGACGGGAAGGGGGTGGCTACACCTTC.

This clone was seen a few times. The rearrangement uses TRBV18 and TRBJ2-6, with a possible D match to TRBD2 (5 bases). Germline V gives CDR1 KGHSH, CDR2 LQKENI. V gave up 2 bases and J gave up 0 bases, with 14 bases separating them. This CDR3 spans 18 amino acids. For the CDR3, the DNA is TGTGCCAGCTCACCAATGGTGAGGGCCCGCTCTGGGGCCAACGTCCTGACTTTC. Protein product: CASSPMVRARSGANVLTF.

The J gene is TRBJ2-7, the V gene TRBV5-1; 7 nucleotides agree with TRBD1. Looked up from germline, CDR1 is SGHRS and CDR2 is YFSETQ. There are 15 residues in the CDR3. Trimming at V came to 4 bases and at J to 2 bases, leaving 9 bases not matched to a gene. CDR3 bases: TGCGCCAGCAGCCTTGATACGGGACAGACCTACGAGCAGTACTTC. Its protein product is CASSLDTGQTYEQYF.

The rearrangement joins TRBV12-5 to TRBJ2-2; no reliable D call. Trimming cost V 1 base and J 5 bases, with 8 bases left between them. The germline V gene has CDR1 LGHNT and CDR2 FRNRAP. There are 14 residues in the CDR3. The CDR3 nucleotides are TGTGCTAGTGGTTTGGCTCGTTTGACCGGGGAGCTGTTTTTT. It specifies CASGLARLTGELFF. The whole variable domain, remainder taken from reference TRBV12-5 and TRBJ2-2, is DARVTQTPRHKVTEMGQEVTMRCQPILGHNTVFWYRQTMMQGLELLAYFRNRAPLDDSGMPKDRFSAEMPDATLATLKIQPSEPRDSAVYFCASGLARLTGELFFGEGSRLTVL.

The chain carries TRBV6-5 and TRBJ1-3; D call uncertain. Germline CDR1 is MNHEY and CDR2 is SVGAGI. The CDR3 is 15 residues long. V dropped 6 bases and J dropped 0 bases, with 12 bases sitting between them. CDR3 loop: CASRTGNPSGNTIYF. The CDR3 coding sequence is TGTGCCAGCAGGACTGGTAATCCCTCTGGAAACACCATATATTTT.

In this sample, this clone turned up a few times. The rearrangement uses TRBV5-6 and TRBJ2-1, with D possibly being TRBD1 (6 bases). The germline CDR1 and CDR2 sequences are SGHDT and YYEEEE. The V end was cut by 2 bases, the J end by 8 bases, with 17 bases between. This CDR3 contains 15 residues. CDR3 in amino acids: CASSLTGTTNDEQFF. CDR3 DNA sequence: TGTGCCAGCAGCTTAACAGGGACCACTAATGATGAGCAGTTCTTC.

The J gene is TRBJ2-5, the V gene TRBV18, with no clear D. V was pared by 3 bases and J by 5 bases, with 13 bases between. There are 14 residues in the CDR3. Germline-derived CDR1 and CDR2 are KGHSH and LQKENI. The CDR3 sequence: CASSPQVYEETQYF. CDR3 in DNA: TGTGCCAGCTCACCTCAGGTTTATGAGGAGACCCAGTACTTC.

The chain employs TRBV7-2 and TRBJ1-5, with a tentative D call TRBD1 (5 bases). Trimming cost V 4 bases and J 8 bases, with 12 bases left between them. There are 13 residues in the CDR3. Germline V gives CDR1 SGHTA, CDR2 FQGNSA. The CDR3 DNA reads TGTGCCAGCAGCTCAGGGCAGTGGAAGCCCCAGCATTTT. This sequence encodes CASSSGQWKPQHF.